This is a list of T cell receptor beta chains from one sample in a study of cytomegalovirus exposure and HLA in healthy donors. Some clones are missing from TCRdb's copy, which holds only in-frame ones; the method was immunoSEQ multiplex PCR. This sample yields fewer than 250,000 clones, of which about 77% are seen a single time; 1.5% to 2% belongs to the top ten. Sequenced sample: PBMCs. Every receptor here comes from a woman under 40 in good health and CMV-seronegative. The CDR3 runs from the conserved cysteine through the conserved F or W. Fields, in order: J gene, V gene, D gene, clone size, CDR3 DNA, CDR3 protein. A D gene is named only where the DNA matches it firmly. The listing skips clone size in some rows; elsewhere it reads once, few, many or a size class.

j_gene: TRBJ1-5
v_gene: TRBV2
d_gene: .
abundance: .
CDR3nt: TGTGCCAGCAGTATACTACAGGGCGGCAATCAGCCCCAGCATTTT
CDR3aa: CASSILQGGNQPQHF

j_gene: TRBJ2-3
v_gene: TRBV11-3
d_gene: .
abundance: .
CDR3nt: TGTGCCAGCAGCTTACAGGGGCATGAAGATACGCAGTATTTT
CDR3aa: CASSLQGHEDTQYF

j_gene: TRBJ1-4
v_gene: TRBV5-6
d_gene: TRBD1
abundance: .
CDR3nt: TGTGCCAGCACCTTGGGACAGAGGAATGAAAAACTGTTTTTT
CDR3aa: CASTLGQRNEKLFF

j_gene: TRBJ2-1
v_gene: TRBV2
d_gene: .
abundance: few
CDR3nt: TGTGCCAGCAGTGAAGGACTAGTTAGTGAGCAGTTCTTC
CDR3aa: CASSEGLVSEQFF

j_gene: TRBJ2-5
v_gene: TRBV6-1
d_gene: TRBD1
abundance: .
CDR3nt: TGTGCCAGCAGTGTCCGGACAGGGGGCGGCCAAGAGACCCAGTACTTC
CDR3aa: CASSVRTGGGQETQYF

j_gene: TRBJ1-2
v_gene: TRBV6-5
d_gene: .
abundance: .
CDR3nt: TGTGCCAGCAGTTATGAGGGGGACGGTGATGGCTACACCTTC
CDR3aa: CASSYEGDGDGYTF

j_gene: TRBJ1-4
v_gene: TRBV2
d_gene: TRBD1
abundance: few
CDR3nt: TGTGCCAGCAGTCCTGGACAGGTCGGGAAACTGTTTTTT
CDR3aa: CASSPGQVGKLFF

j_gene: TRBJ1-1
v_gene: TRBV5-1
d_gene: .
abundance: .
CDR3nt: TGCGCCAGCACCTGGGGTGGGGGGGCCGAGACTGAAGCTTTCTTT
CDR3aa: CASTWGGGAETEAFF

j_gene: TRBJ2-2
v_gene: TRBV7-3
d_gene: TRBD2
abundance: .
CDR3nt: TGTGCCAGCAACCCAGCGGGAACGAACACCGGGGAGCTGTTTTTT
CDR3aa: CASNPAGTNTGELFF

j_gene: TRBJ2-2
v_gene: TRBV5-5
d_gene: TRBD2
abundance: once
CDR3nt: TGTGCCAGCAGGGTACTAGCGACCACCGGGGAGCTGTTTTTT
CDR3aa: CASRVLATTGELFF

j_gene: TRBJ2-1
v_gene: TRBV7-3
d_gene: TRBD1
abundance: .
CDR3nt: TGTGCCAGCAGCTTGACAGGGGCCGGTAATGAGCAGTTCTTC
CDR3aa: CASSLTGAGNEQFF

j_gene: TRBJ1-2
v_gene: TRBV6-6
d_gene: TRBD1
abundance: .
CDR3nt: TGTGCCAGCAGTTACTCAGCTACAGGGGGTGGCTACACCTTC
CDR3aa: CASSYSATGGGYTF

j_gene: TRBJ2-1
v_gene: TRBV5-1
d_gene: TRBD1
abundance: .
CDR3nt: TGCGCCAGCAGCTTGGGCAGGGGGCTTGCGACACACTATGAGCAGTTCTTC
CDR3aa: CASSLGRGLATHYEQFF

j_gene: TRBJ1-1
v_gene: TRBV2
d_gene: TRBD1
abundance: .
CDR3nt: TGTGCCAGCAGTTACACAGGGGGTCGAACCCCAGCTTTCTTT
CDR3aa: CASSYTGGRTPAFF

j_gene: TRBJ2-1
v_gene: TRBV5-1
d_gene: .
abundance: once
CDR3nt: TGCGCCAGCAGCCCATGGGGCGCGGAGACCCAGTTCTTC
CDR3aa: CASSPWGAETQFF

j_gene: TRBJ2-1
v_gene: TRBV10-1
d_gene: TRBD2
abundance: few
CDR3nt: TGCGCCAGCAGTATTAGCGGGAGTCGTTACAATGAGCAGTTCTTC
CDR3aa: CASSISGSRYNEQFF

j_gene: TRBJ1-1
v_gene: TRBV21-1
d_gene: .
abundance: many
CDR3nt: TGTGCCAGCAGCAAAGCGCAGGGGTGGACTGAAGCTTTCTTT
CDR3aa: CASSKAQGWTEAFF

j_gene: TRBJ1-1
v_gene: TRBV19
d_gene: .
abundance: .
CDR3nt: TGTGCCAGTACGGGGAGGGACACTGAAGCTTTCTTT
CDR3aa: CASTGRDTEAFF

j_gene: TRBJ2-1
v_gene: TRBV25-1
d_gene: .
abundance: .
CDR3nt: TGTGCCAGCAAATCCGGGGATGAGCAGTTCTTC
CDR3aa: CASKSGDEQFF

j_gene: TRBJ2-1
v_gene: TRBV7-3
d_gene: TRBD2
abundance: .
CDR3nt: TGTGCCAGCAGCTTATTCTCTAGCGGGGAGTACAATGAGCAGTTCTTC
CDR3aa: CASSLFSSGEYNEQFF

j_gene: TRBJ2-3
v_gene: TRBV11-2
d_gene: .
abundance: .
CDR3nt: TGTGCCAGCAGCCCCGCCCGGCGGGTGGACACAGATACGCAGTATTTT
CDR3aa: CASSPARRVDTDTQYF

j_gene: TRBJ2-1
v_gene: TRBV11-2
d_gene: TRBD2
abundance: .
CDR3nt: TGTGCCAGCAGCTTACTACTAACCTCTGGGAGCGGGGAATACAATGAGCAGTTCTTC
CDR3aa: CASSLLLTSGSGEYNEQFF

j_gene: TRBJ2-5
v_gene: TRBV25-1
d_gene: .
abundance: .
CDR3nt: TGTGCCAGCAGTGAATATGAGGGGGGGCCCGAGACCCAGTACTTC
CDR3aa: CASSEYEGGPETQYF

j_gene: TRBJ2-2
v_gene: TRBV7-3
d_gene: TRBD2
abundance: .
CDR3nt: TGTGCCAGCAGCCCCTTTGCGGGGGGCAGCATCGGGGAGCTGTTTTTT
CDR3aa: CASSPFAGGSIGELFF

j_gene: TRBJ2-1
v_gene: TRBV19
d_gene: TRBD1
abundance: .
CDR3nt: TGTGCCAGTAGTATAGACGGGGACAGGGCTGGTGAGCAGTTCTTC
CDR3aa: CASSIDGDRAGEQFF

j_gene: TRBJ2-7
v_gene: TRBV11-3
d_gene: .
abundance: .
CDR3nt: TGTGCCAGCAGCCCTATAACAGGGATAGGGGAGCAGTACTTC
CDR3aa: CASSPITGIGEQYF

j_gene: TRBJ2-1
v_gene: TRBV11-3
d_gene: .
abundance: .
CDR3nt: TGTGCCAGCAGCTTAGATGTTAGTGAGCAGTTCTTC
CDR3aa: CASSLDVSEQFF

j_gene: TRBJ2-7
v_gene: TRBV7-2
d_gene: TRBD1
abundance: few
CDR3nt: TGTGCCAGCAGTCGACAGGGTGGGTACTACGAGCAGTACTTC
CDR3aa: CASSRQGGYYEQYF

j_gene: TRBJ2-3
v_gene: TRBV18
d_gene: .
abundance: .
CDR3nt: TGTGCCAGCTCACGACCGTCGCTAGCAGATACGCAGTATTTT
CDR3aa: CASSRPSLADTQYF

j_gene: TRBJ2-2
v_gene: TRBV18
d_gene: .
abundance: .
CDR3nt: TGTGCCAGCTCACCCGAATCGCAAGGGGTCGCCGGGGAGCTGTTTTTT
CDR3aa: CASSPESQGVAGELFF